This entry lists 17 T cell receptor beta chains sequenced from one sample in a study of OX40 agonist ivuxolimab in advanced cancers. Libraries were prepared through the immunoSEQ multiplex PCR assay. The immuneACCESS repertoire file appears here via TCRdb, limited to in-frame rearrangements. These files lack a portion of the clones; in checked studies, under half of the deficit traces to unresolved V genes, and the cause of the others is not known. The sample data list about 71,000 clones, and about 94% of these were observed just once. The biggest ten clones account for less than 20% of the sample. The sample in question was CD4+ or CD8+ T cells sorted from blood, obtained in a trial of the OX40 agonist ivuxolimab. Receptors originate from an adult with an advanced solid tumor such as melanoma, head and neck, liver or kidney cancer.

The chain uses TRBV7-9 and TRBJ1-1, with D uncertain. CDR3 length: 14 residues. Per germline, CDR1 SEHNR and CDR2 FQNEAQ (reference sequence). Trimming took off 1 base at V and 6 bases at J, with 12 bases between the two ends. CDR3 protein: CASSLEDLWAEAFF. CDR3 coding DNA: TGTGCCAGCAGCTTAGAGGACCTATGGGCTGAAGCTTTCTTT.

This chain connects TRBV29-1 to TRBJ2-7; 7 positions match TRBD1. The V gene's germline CDR1 is SQVTM and CDR2 ANQGSEA. The CDR3 is 14 amino acids. V dropped 4 bases and J dropped 2; count of bases not matched to a gene: 8. Here the CDR3 DNA reads TGCAGCGTTGTTCGGACAGGATACACCTACGAGCAGTACTTC. Its protein is CSVVRTGYTYEQYF.

The V and J genes are TRBV2 and TRBJ2-7, with D possibly matching TRBD2 (6 bases). Germline V gene sequence: CDR1 SNHLY, CDR2 FYNNEI. The CDR3 is 16 residues long. V was shortened by 4 bases and J by 6 bases, with 22 bases between the two germline ends. The CDR3 DNA sequence: TGTGCCAGCAGTGCCGGGACGGAGGGGCGCTTGATCGAGCAGTACTTC. This encodes CASSAGTEGRLIEQYF.

J is TRBJ2-5 and V is TRBV9; TRBD1 matches 8 bases. The CDR3 consists of 15 residues. CDR1 and CDR2 from the germline V gene are SGDLS and YYNGEE. V trimming: 4 bases; J trimming: 4 bases; junction bases outside the gene matches: 9. CDR3 protein: CASSPLDDRGETQYF. CDR3 nucleotide sequence: TGTGCCAGCAGCCCCCTCGACGACAGGGGAGAGACCCAGTACTTC.

The chain carries TRBV19 and TRBJ2-1; a possible D gene is TRBD2 (5 bases). CDR1 is LNHDA and CDR2 is SQIVND in the germline V gene (reference sequence). V was pared by 5 bases and J by 4 bases, with 18 bases between. The length of the CDR3 is 16 residues. For the CDR3, the DNA is TGTGCCAGTAGTCCCTGGCCAGCGGATCCTTACAATGAGCAGTTCTTC. This gives the protein CASSPWPADPYNEQFF.

This rearrangement joins TRBV18 to TRBJ2-1; 8 nucleotides agree with TRBD2. CDR1 and CDR2 from the germline V gene are KGHSH and LQKENI. CDR3 size: 16 residues. Trimming removed 1 base from V and 6 bases from J; junction bases left unmatched: 8. The CDR3, as DNA: TGTGCCAGCTCACCACTTCGAGCGGGAGTCGTCAATGAGCAGTTCTTC. Translated, it gives CASSPLRAGVVNEQFF.

The gene calls are TRBV11-2 and TRBJ2-2, with D perhaps matching TRBD2 (6 bases). Trimming left V 5 bases short and J 7 bases short, with 23 bases between. Germline-derived CDR1 and CDR2 are SGHAT and FQNNGV. The CDR3 contains 17 residues. CDR3 loop: CASSPGEDIWSGGELFF. The CDR3 DNA reads TGTGCCAGCAGCCCCGGGGAGGACATTTGGAGCGGCGGGGAGCTGTTTTTT.

This chain uses TRBV19 with TRBJ1-3; 12 bases are a match to TRBD1. There are 19 residues in the CDR3. Germline values: CDR1 LNHDA, CDR2 SQIVND (reference sequence). The J segment lost 3 bases and the V segment lost 7 bases, leaving 16 bases of the junction unmatched. The CDR3 protein is CASTPARARDRGLGNTIYF. DNA of the CDR3: TGTGCCAGTACCCCCGCGAGGGCCCGGGACAGGGGGCTTGGAAACACCATATATTTT.

This chain links TRBV5-6 with TRBJ2-3, with TRBD1 identical over 10 bases. The V gene end was trimmed by 8 bases and the J gene end by 4 bases; junction bases not matched to a gene: 7. The length of the CDR3 is 14 residues. CDR1 and CDR2 from the germline V gene are SGHDT and YYEEEE. CDR3 sequence: CASRPTGGADTQYF. CDR3 DNA sequence: TGTGCCAGTCGTCCGACAGGGGGCGCAGATACGCAGTATTTT.

The gene calls are TRBV28 and TRBJ1-1; D uncertain. The germline CDR1 and CDR2 sequences are MDHEN and SYDVKM. The V end lost 2 bases, the J end lost 2 bases, and 6 bases lay between the germline ends. This CDR3 comprises 13 residues. The CDR3 is CASSLRHNTEAFF. CDR3 coding DNA: TGTGCCAGCAGTTTACGGCACAACACTGAAGCTTTCTTT.

The V call is TRBV27, the J call TRBJ2-1, with D unclear. Germline V gene data show CDR1 as MNHEY and CDR2 as SMNVEV (reference sequence). The germline V and J ends were trimmed by 2 bases and 5 bases, with 7 bases remaining between them. The CDR3 is 13 residues long. CDR3: CASSLGKDNEQFF. The CDR3, as DNA: TGTGCCAGCAGTTTAGGCAAGGACAATGAGCAGTTCTTC.

The V gene is TRBV28, the J gene TRBJ2-2; 10 bases map to TRBD1. The CDR3 loop spans 15 amino acids. Germline lookup yields CDR1 MDHEN and CDR2 SYDVKM. Trimming at V came to 3 bases and at J to 5 bases, leaving 3 bases not matched to a gene. The CDR3 here is CASSFRDRGTGELFF. Here the CDR3 DNA reads TGTGCCAGCAGTTTCCGGGACAGGGGTACCGGGGAGCTGTTTTTT.

The rearrangement uses TRBV6-5 and TRBJ2-7, with D maybe TRBD1 (5 bases). This CDR3 spans 13 amino acids. Germline-derived CDR1 and CDR2 are MNHEY and SVGAGI. Trimming cost V 6 bases and J 5 bases, with 14 bases left between them. The CDR3: CASSLRTFHEQYF. Here the CDR3 DNA reads TGTGCCAGCAGCCTTCGGACATTCCACGAGCAGTACTTC.

This clone was observed once. This chain uses TRBV19 with TRBJ1-2; 12 bases map to TRBD1. The CDR3 covers 15 residues. Trimming took 5 bases from V and 5 from J; bases not matched to a gene: 6. The germline gives CDR1 LNHDA, CDR2 SQIVND (reference sequence). The CDR3 DNA follows: TGTGCCAGTAGTCCGGGGACAGGGGGCGCTTATGGCTACACCTTC. Its translation: CASSPGTGGAYGYTF. Full variable domain (remainder filled in from reference TRBV19 and TRBJ1-2): DGGITQSPKYLFRKEGQNVTLSCEQNLNHDAMYWYRQDPGQGLRLIYYSQIVNDFQKGDIAEGYSVSREKKESFPLTVTSAQKNPTAFYLCASSPGTGGAYGYTFGSGTRLTVV.

This chain connects TRBV19 to TRBJ2-7; D is uncertain. The CDR3 has 14 amino acids. Trimming took 5 bases from V and 1 from J, leaving 12 bases between them. Looked up from germline, CDR1 is LNHDA and CDR2 is SQIVND (reference sequence). This CDR3 is CASSAYDGSYEQYF. CDR3 DNA: TGTGCCAGTAGTGCTTACGACGGGTCCTACGAGCAGTACTTC.

The chain joins TRBV19 to TRBJ1-1, with D unclear. The CDR3 has 15 residues. Germline V lookup: CDR1 LNHDA, CDR2 SQIVND (reference sequence). The V end was cut by 5 bases, the J end by 2 bases, with 15 bases between. The CDR3 DNA is TGTGCCAGTAGTCTCACGGTGGTGGGTAACACTGAAGCTTTCTTT. Its translation is CASSLTVVGNTEAFF.

The chain recombines TRBV5-1 with TRBJ1-1; no definite D call. The V gene's germline CDR1 is SGHRS and CDR2 YFSETQ. The CDR3 runs 13 residues. Trimming shortened V by 1 base and J by 4 bases, and 8 bases separated the two germline ends. The CDR3 nucleotides read TGCGCCAGCAGCTTGCCCGGGAGCACTGAAGCTTTCTTT. Protein product: CASSLPGSTEAFF.